This T cell receptor (beta chain) was sequenced for a study of CD8 T cells in Susac syndrome. Germline CDR1 and CDR2: MNHEY and SMNVEV (reference sequence). V shed 8 bases and J 2 bases; nucleotides not matched to a gene: 11. The CDR3 extends over 16 amino acids. Random hexamers served to reverse transcribe about 0.5 to 1 ug RNA. MiXCR, applied by TCRdb to the immunoSEQ multiplex PCR reads, yields one record per CDR3 protein. The sample holds fewer than 250,000 distinct CDR3 sequences, approximately 93% seen once. Peripheral blood CD8+ and CD4+ T cells were profiled by TCR beta sequencing. TEMRA cells underwent FACS enrichment and CD8+ and CD4+ T cells underwent negative isolation.

The rearrangement uses TRBV27 and TRBJ2-7, with 11 bases lining up with TRBD2. The clonotype was recovered from a human donor in good health. The sample consisted of CD4+ T cells from PBMCs. The chain's CDR3 is CASSYRASGGTYEQYF. The DNA of the CDR3 is TGTGCCAGCTCTTATAGGGCTAGCGGGGGGACCTACGAGCAGTACTTC.